This T cell receptor beta chain appears in the sequencing data of a study of blood T cell repertoires in COVID-19. As for the study in general: Spain, Italy and the United States supplied samples that represented acute and convalescent COVID-19. Sample material is recorded as cDNA or gDNA derived from T cells, B-cell-depleted T cells, or PBMCs.

Authors' data handling: Reference gene primer amplification yielded estimated nucleated cell counts. Profiling relied on immunoSEQ multiplex PCR, and the TCRdb table lists in-frame clones only, not all of them. V, J and clone size were drawn from that table, and D and trimming were deduced from the DNA. This table holds roughly 25,000 clones, more than 75% found once. V was clipped by 3 bases and J by 6 bases; unmatched bases: 9. The length of the CDR3 is 15 residues. In germline, CDR1 is WNHNN, CDR2 SYGVQD (reference sequence). V gene TRBV10-1 combines with J gene TRBJ2-7, with 9 bases that match TRBD1. The receptor was isolated from a woman aged 80 or over with acute or convalescent COVID-19. The specimen was peripheral blood. Written as DNA, the CDR3 is TGCGCCAGCAGTGACCAGGGACAGGGACGGGGCGAGCAGTACTTC. The encoded protein is CASSDQGQGRGEQYF.